The clone carrying this T cell receptor beta chain was counted at least ten times. No antigen is known for it. This sample is part of a study of T-cell reconstitution after alpha-beta-depleted transplantation in children. Germline CDR1 MDHEN, CDR2 SYDVKM. With 6 bases removed from V and 2 bases from J, the gap between germline ends came to 20 bases. The CDR3 totals 17 residues. Overall study findings and caveats: Reportedly, alpha-beta T cells present about two months post-transplant originated from several hundred expanded clones of graft origin.

Unique molecular identifiers were used in preparing the TCRbeta library. TCRdb ran MiXCR on the PCR reads and lists one entry per CDR3 protein. Of 180,000 or so distinct CDR3 sequences listed, roughly 6% are singletons. This clonotype was obtained from a girl under three years old with combined immunodeficiency, due to receive a stem cell transplant. Sequenced material: PBMCs, taken before TCRalphabeta/CD19-depleted stem cell transplant. This chain joins TRBV28 and TRBJ2-1; D uncertain. The CDR3 DNA follows: TGTGCCAGCAGCCGCCGTCCCGACATGAAGCCCTACAATGAGCAGTTCTTC. Protein product: CASSRRPDMKPYNEQFF.